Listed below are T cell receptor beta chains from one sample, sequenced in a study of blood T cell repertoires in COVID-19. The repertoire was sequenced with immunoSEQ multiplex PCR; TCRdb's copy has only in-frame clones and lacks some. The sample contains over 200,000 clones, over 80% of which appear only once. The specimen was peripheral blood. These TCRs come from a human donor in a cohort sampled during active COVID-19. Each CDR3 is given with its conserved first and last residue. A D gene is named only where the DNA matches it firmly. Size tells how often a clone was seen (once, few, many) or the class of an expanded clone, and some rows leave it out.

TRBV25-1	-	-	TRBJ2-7	CASSDYYEQYF	TGTGCCAGCAGTGACTACTACGAGCAGTACTTC
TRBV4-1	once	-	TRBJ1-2	CASSQEIGLSYGYTF	TGCGCCAGCAGCCAAGAAATTGGGCTGAGCTATGGCTACACCTTC
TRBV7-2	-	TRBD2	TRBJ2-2	CASSLTGLGSGELFF	TGTGCCAGCAGCTTAACAGGACTAGGGTCCGGGGAGCTGTTTTTT
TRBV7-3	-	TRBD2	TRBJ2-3	CASRLAGADTQYF	TGTGCCAGCAGGCTAGCGGGAGCAGATACGCAGTATTTT
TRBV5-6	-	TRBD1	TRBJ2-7	CASSFGTGVYEQYF	TGTGCCAGCAGCTTTGGGACAGGGGTCTACGAGCAGTACTTC
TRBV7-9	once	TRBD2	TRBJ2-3	CASSPQLAGAQYF	TGTGCCAGCAGCCCTCAACTAGCGGGAGCGCAGTATTTT
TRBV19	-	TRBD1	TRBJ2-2	CASRVTGTNTGELFF	TGTGCCAGTAGAGTGACAGGGACGAACACCGGGGAGCTGTTTTTT
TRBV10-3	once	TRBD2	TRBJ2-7	CAGWGGGAYEQYF	TGTGCCGGGTGGGGGGGAGGGGCCTACGAGCAGTACTTC
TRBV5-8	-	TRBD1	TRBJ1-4	CASSSGTGGFTGEKLFF	TGTGCCAGCAGCTCCGGGACAGGGGGTTTCACTGGGGAAAAACTGTTTTTT
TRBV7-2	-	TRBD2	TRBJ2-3	CASSLASGQYTQYF	TGTGCCAGCAGCTTAGCTAGCGGGCAGTATACGCAGTATTTT
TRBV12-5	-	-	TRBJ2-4	CASGEQGGIQYF	TGTGCTAGTGGAGAACAGGGGGGGATTCAGTACTTC
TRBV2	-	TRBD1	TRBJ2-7	CASRPGTAIRSYEQYF	TGTGCCAGCAGACCCGGGACAGCCATTCGCTCCTACGAGCAGTACTTC
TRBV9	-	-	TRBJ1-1	CASSRTPMVETEAFF	TGTGCCAGCAGCAGGACACCAATGGTGGAGACTGAAGCTTTCTTT
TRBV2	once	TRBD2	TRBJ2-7	CASSTGTSGIYEQYF	TGTGCCAGCAGTACCGGGACTAGCGGAATATACGAGCAGTACTTC
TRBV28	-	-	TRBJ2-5	CASSFVRGETQYF	TGTGCCAGCAGTTTTGTTAGGGGGGAGACCCAGTACTTC
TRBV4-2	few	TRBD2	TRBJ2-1	CASSVTSGSYNEQFF	TGTGCCAGCAGTGTGACTAGCGGGAGCTACAATGAGCAGTTCTTC
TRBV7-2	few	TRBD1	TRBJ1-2	CASSSMTGANYGYTF	TGTGCCAGCAGCTCAATGACAGGGGCAAACTATGGCTACACCTTC
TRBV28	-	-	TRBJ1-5	CASSLDLRQHNQPQHF	TGTGCCAGCAGTTTGGACCTCCGACAGCACAATCAGCCCCAGCATTTT
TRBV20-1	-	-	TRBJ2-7	CSASLSHEQYF	TGCAGTGCTAGTCTCTCCCACGAGCAGTACTTC
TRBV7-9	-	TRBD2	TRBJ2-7	CASSWTSGSSYEQYF	TGTGCCAGCAGCTGGACAAGCGGGAGCTCCTACGAGCAGTACTTC
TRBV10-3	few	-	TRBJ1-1	CAISLGRGTEAFF	TGTGCCATCAGCCTCGGACGGGGGACTGAAGCTTTCTTT
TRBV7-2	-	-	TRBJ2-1	CASTWRGTNEQFF	TGTGCCAGCACGTGGCGGGGTACAAATGAGCAGTTCTTC
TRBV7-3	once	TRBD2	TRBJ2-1	CASSLTPAGGPGKIF	TGTGCCAGCAGCTTAACCCCAGCGGGAGGCCCAGGGAAGATCTTC
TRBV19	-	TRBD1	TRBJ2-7	CASSLTGAQARQYF	TGTGCCAGTAGTTTGACAGGGGCTCAGGCGCGGCAGTACTTC
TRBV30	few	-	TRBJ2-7	CAWTRDTSSYEQYF	TGTGCCTGGACCCGGGACACAAGCTCCTACGAGCAGTACTTC
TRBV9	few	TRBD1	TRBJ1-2	CASSVGTGSHGYTF	TGTGCCAGCAGCGTAGGGACAGGGAGCCATGGCTACACCTTC
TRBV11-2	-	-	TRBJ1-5	CASSWASHQPQHF	TGTGCCAGCAGCTGGGCAAGCCATCAGCCCCAGCATTTT
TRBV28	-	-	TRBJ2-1	CASSHDSYNEQFF	TGTGCCAGCAGTCATGACAGCTACAATGAGCAGTTCTTC